A selection of T cell receptor beta chains follows, all from one sample in a study of graft-versus-host responses after intestinal transplantation. Method: immunoSEQ multiplex PCR; TCRdb's copy keeps in-frame clones and lacks some. Found here are around 110,000 clones, 87% of them singletons; the top ten hold roughly 0.64%. These receptors' antigens are unknown. The source was unstimulated CD4+ T cells sorted from spleen or lymph node cells, collected before transplant. The source of these receptors is a human donor who was the organ donor for an intestinal transplant. The CDR3 runs from the conserved cysteine through the conserved F or W. A D gene is named only where the DNA matches it firmly. Some rows mark clone size as missing; the rest say once, few, many or name a class of expanded clone.

NA	TRBD1	TRBJ1-2	TRBV6-5	TGTGCCAGCAGTGTTGGACAGGTCTATGGCTACACCTTC	CASSVGQVYGYTF
NA	TRBD2	TRBJ2-7	TRBV5-6	TGTGCCAGCAGCTCTAGTTACCGACTAGCGGGGGGGTACGAGCAGTACTTC	CASSSSYRLAGGYEQYF
NA	TRBD2	TRBJ2-7	TRBV9	TGTGCCAGCAGCCCGAGCGGGAACCCCTACGAGCAGTACTTC	CASSPSGNPYEQYF
NA	TRBD1	TRBJ1-2	TRBV13	TGTGCCAGCAGCGTAGGGACAGGGGGCTATGGCTACACCTTC	CASSVGTGGYGYTF
NA	NA	TRBJ2-2	TRBV6-1	TGTGCCAGCAGGCAGGGGGGTGTCACCGGGGAGCTGTTTTTT	CASRQGGVTGELFF
NA	NA	TRBJ1-5	TRBV2	TGTGCCAGCAGCCGAGACAATCAGCCCCAGCATTTT	CASSRDNQPQHF
few	TRBD2	TRBJ2-3	TRBV2	TGTGCCAGCATTCCCGGGACTAGCGCAGATACGCAGTATTTT	CASIPGTSADTQYF
NA	TRBD1	TRBJ1-6	TRBV9	TGTGCCAGCAGCGACTTTCAGGGGGTGAATTCACCCCTCCACTTT	CASSDFQGVNSPLHF
NA	TRBD2	TRBJ2-5	TRBV6-1	TGTGCCAGCATCCCCGGGATAGGCGGGGGGAAGCCGTACTTC	CASIPGIGGGKPYF
NA	NA	TRBJ1-6	TRBV5-1	TGCGCCAGCAGGGGGGGGGCCTATAATTCACCCCTCCACTTT	CASRGGAYNSPLHF
NA	NA	TRBJ1-2	TRBV28	TGTGCCAGCAAACTACCCCCTGAGGCGGGGAAGTATGGCTACACCTTC	CASKLPPEAGKYGYTF
NA	TRBD2	TRBJ2-3	TRBV11-1	TGTGCCAGCAGCCCTTGGACTAGCGGGAACACAGATACGCAGTATTTT	CASSPWTSGNTDTQYF
NA	NA	TRBJ1-5	TRBV4-1	TGCGCCAGCAGTCCGGACAGCTCGAATCAGCCCCAGCATTTT	CASSPDSSNQPQHF
NA	NA	TRBJ1-2	TRBV29-1	TGCAGCGTTGAGTTCCGTGGCTATGGCTACACCTTC	CSVEFRGYGYTF
NA	NA	TRBJ2-5	TRBV10-1	TGCGCCAGCAGTACAGGGGAGGGGAAGACCCAGTACTTC	CASSTGEGKTQYF
NA	NA	TRBJ1-6	TRBV2	TGTGCCAGCAGTGCTGGGGGCGGCCACACGGGACCCCTCCACTTT	CASSAGGGHTGPLHF
few	NA	TRBJ2-7	TRBV9	TGTGCCAGCAGCGTAGATTTCGGCTCCTACGAGCAGTACTTC	CASSVDFGSYEQYF
NA	TRBD1	TRBJ1-2	TRBV27	TGTGCCAGCAGTTGGACAGGTCTTTCTAACTATGGCTACACCTTC	CASSWTGLSNYGYTF
NA	NA	TRBJ2-7	TRBV7-9	TGTGCCAGCAGCCTGGACTACGAGCAGTACTTC	CASSLDYEQYF
NA	TRBD2	TRBJ2-1	TRBV19	TGTGCCAGTAGTTCTTTAGCGGGAAATCGCGGTGAGCAGTTCTTC	CASSSLAGNRGEQFF
NA	NA	TRBJ2-6	TRBV7-6	TGTGCCAGCAGCTTCGACAGTAGCTCTGGGGCCAACGTCCTGACTTTC	CASSFDSSSGANVLTF
NA	NA	TRBJ1-3	TRBV11-2	TGTGCCAGCAGCTTACAGGGGTGGACTGGAAACACCATATATTTT	CASSLQGWTGNTIYF
NA	NA	TRBJ1-1	TRBV27	TGTGCCAGCACCCTCCTTGGGAGGGAAGGAGAAGCTTTCTTT	CASTLLGREGEAFF
NA	TRBD1	TRBJ2-2	TRBV7-2	TGTGCCAGCAGCTTTACCGGGACAGGGAGCACCGGGGAGCTGTTTTTT	CASSFTGTGSTGELFF
NA	NA	TRBJ2-4	TRBV18	TGTGCCAGCTCACCCGACTCATCCAAAAACATTCAGTACTTC	CASSPDSSKNIQYF
NA	NA	TRBJ1-2	TRBV6-5	TGTGCCAGCAGACGAGACAGGAGTGGCTACACCTTC	CASRRDRSGYTF
NA	NA	TRBJ2-7	TRBV5-8	TGTGCCAGCAGCTTGGAAAGGGGTAGGCAGTACTTC	CASSLERGRQYF
NA	TRBD1	TRBJ1-3	TRBV6-5	TGTGCCAGCAGTTACTACAGGGGGCTAGGAAACACCATATATTTT	CASSYYRGLGNTIYF
NA	NA	TRBJ1-3	TRBV6-6	TGTGCCAGCCGAGCCTTTGGAAACACCATATATTTT	CASRAFGNTIYF
NA	NA	TRBJ2-2	TRBV13	TGTGCCAGCAGCCAGGCAGTGGACACCGGGGAGCTGTTTTTT	CASSQAVDTGELFF
NA	NA	TRBJ1-1	TRBV7-9	TGTGCCAGCAGCTTAGGTTCTGACAGAAACACTGAAGCTTTCTTT	CASSLGSDRNTEAFF
once	NA	TRBJ2-1	TRBV5-6	TGTGCCAGCAGCTTGAAGTACAATGAGCAGTTCTTC	CASSLKYNEQFF
once	TRBD1	TRBJ2-7	TRBV11-3	TGTGCCAGCAGCTTAGATCCAGGGGGCTACGAGCAGTACTTC	CASSLDPGGYEQYF
NA	NA	TRBJ2-7	TRBV6-5	TGTGCCAGCAGCACCCTTGAGTTTGGGGAGCAGTACTTC	CASSTLEFGEQYF
NA	NA	TRBJ2-2	TRBV7-3	TGTGCCAGCAGCTTAGCCGGGGGTGGCACCGGGGAGCTGTTTTTT	CASSLAGGGTGELFF
NA	NA	TRBJ2-5	TRBV5-1	TGCGCCAGCAGCTCCGAGGGGGGGCGCCGGGAGACCCAGTACTTC	CASSSEGGRRETQYF
once	NA	TRBJ2-4	TRBV5-6	TGTGCCAGCAGCATAAACCAGGGCTTCATTCAGTACTTC	CASSINQGFIQYF
NA	TRBD1	TRBJ2-3	TRBV5-6	TGTGCCAGCAGCTTGGTGGACAGGGAAGAGGGAGATACGCAGTATTTT	CASSLVDREEGDTQYF
NA	TRBD1	TRBJ1-5	TRBV5-1	TGCGCCAGCAGCTTGGGGACAGGGGGAGGACAGCCCCAGCATTTT	CASSLGTGGGQPQHF
NA	NA	TRBJ2-1	TRBV19	TGTGCCAGTCGACGTGGGGATGAGCAGTTCTTC	CASRRGDEQFF
NA	TRBD1	TRBJ1-2	TRBV11-2	TGTGCCAGCAGCTCAAGGCAGGGGGCAAGGCCCCGTCATGGCTACACCTTC	CASSSRQGARPRHGYTF
NA	TRBD1	TRBJ2-7	TRBV28	TGTGCCAGCAGTCCGGGACAGGGGGTATCCGAGCAGTACTTC	CASSPGQGVSEQYF
once	NA	TRBJ2-4	TRBV2	TGTGCCAGCAGTGGTAACCCAGGGGTCGGGGACTTC	CASSGNPGVGDF
NA	NA	TRBJ1-2	TRBV6-6	TGTGCCAGCAGTAGGGTGGACTATGGCTACACCTTC	CASSRVDYGYTF
NA	TRBD1	TRBJ2-7	TRBV6-5	TGTGCCAGCAGGGGGACAGGGGGCAACTACGAGCAGTACTTC	CASRGTGGNYEQYF
NA	NA	TRBJ1-2	TRBV7-3	TGTGCCAGCAGCTACGATGTGGGGCCTGGCTACACCTTC	CASSYDVGPGYTF